A single TCR beta chain is shown here with its context. What it binds is unknown. CDR1 and CDR2 (germline): SGHDT, YYEEEE. With 2 bases removed from V and 6 bases from J, the gap between germline ends came to 15 bases. CDR3 length equals 14 residues. These data belong to a study of T cell clones after liver transplantation. For the study at large: Liver transplant recipients had immunosuppression withdrawal attempted within 2 years. Without induction therapy, subjects received standard immunosuppression until 12-24 months post-transplant. Regarding the study as a whole: Donor-reactive sequences fell more than third party-reactive ones, suggesting partial deletion. Rather than being deleted, graft donor-reactive T cells may have moved into the graft.

Data came from immunoSEQ multiplex PCR; TCRdb stores just in-frame clones and leaves some out. The sample holds more than 45,000 clones, 70% seen once. The J gene is TRBJ2-7, the V gene TRBV5-6; perhaps TRBD1 as D (6 bases). Sequencing was performed on CD4+ T cells from blood, taken at the approximately 15-month timepoint. This receptor was identified in a human patient who received a liver transplant. Some T cells may trace back to the graft donor. The CDR3 loop is CASSFFQGSGEQYF. CDR3 coding DNA: TGTGCCAGCAGCTTTTTTCAGGGGTCGGGCGAGCAGTACTTC.